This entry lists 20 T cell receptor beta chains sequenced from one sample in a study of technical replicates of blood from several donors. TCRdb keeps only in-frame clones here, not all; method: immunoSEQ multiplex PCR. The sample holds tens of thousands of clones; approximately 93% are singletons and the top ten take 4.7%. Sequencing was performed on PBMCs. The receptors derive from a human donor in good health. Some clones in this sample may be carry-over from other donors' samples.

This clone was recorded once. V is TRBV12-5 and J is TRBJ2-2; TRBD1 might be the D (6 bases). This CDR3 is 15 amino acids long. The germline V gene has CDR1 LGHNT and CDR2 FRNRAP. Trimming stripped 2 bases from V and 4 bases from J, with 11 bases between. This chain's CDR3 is CASGLNQGGTGELFF. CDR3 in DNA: TGTGCTAGTGGTTTGAATCAAGGGGGCACCGGGGAGCTGTTTTTT. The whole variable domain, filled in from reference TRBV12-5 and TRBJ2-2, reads DARVTQTPRHKVTEMGQEVTMRCQPILGHNTVFWYRQTMMQGLELLAYFRNRAPLDDSGMPKDRFSAEMPDATLATLKIQPSEPRDSAVYFCASGLNQGGTGELFFGEGSRLTVL.

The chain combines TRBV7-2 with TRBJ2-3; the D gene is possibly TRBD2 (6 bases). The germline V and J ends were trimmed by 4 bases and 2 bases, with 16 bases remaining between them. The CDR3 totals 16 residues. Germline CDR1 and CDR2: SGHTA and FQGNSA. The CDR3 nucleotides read TGTGCCAGCAGCTCCGCCCCGCGGGGATACACAGATACGCAGTATTTT. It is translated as CASSSAPRGYTDTQYF.

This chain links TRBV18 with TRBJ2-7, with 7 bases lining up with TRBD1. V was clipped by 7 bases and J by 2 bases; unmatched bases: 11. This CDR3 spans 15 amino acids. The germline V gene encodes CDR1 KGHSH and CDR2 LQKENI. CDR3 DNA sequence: TGTGCCAGCTACGCTCCCGAGACAGGGACCTACGAGCAGTACTTC. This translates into CASYAPETGTYEQYF.

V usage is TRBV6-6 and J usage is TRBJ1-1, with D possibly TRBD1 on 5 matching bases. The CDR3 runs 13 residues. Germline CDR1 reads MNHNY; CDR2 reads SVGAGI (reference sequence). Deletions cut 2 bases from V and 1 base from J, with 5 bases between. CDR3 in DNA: TGTGCCAGCAGTTACCAGGGGAACACTGAAGCTTTCTTT. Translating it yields CASSYQGNTEAFF.

The CDR3 sequence is CASSAIRPYGNQPQHF. For the CDR3, the DNA is TGTGCCAGCAGCGCGATTCGCCCGTATGGCAATCAGCCCCAGCATTTT. J is TRBJ1-5 and V is TRBV7-8, with D unclear. This CDR3 spans 16 amino acids. Trimming removed 5 bases at V and 2 bases at J, with 16 bases between. In germline, CDR1 is SGHVS, CDR2 FQNEAQ. The full variable domain, rest sourced from reference TRBV7-8 and TRBJ1-5, is GAGVSQSPRYKVAKRGQDVALRCDPISGHVSLFWYQQALGQGPEFLTYFQNEAQLDKSGLPSDRFFAERPEGSVSTLKIQRTQQEDSAVYLCASSAIRPYGNQPQHFGDGTRLSIL.

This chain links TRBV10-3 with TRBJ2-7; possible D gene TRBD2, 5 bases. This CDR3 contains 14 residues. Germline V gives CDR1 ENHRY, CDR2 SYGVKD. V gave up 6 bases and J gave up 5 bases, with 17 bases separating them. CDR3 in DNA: TGTGCCATCAGACCAGGACCGGGGAACCACGAGCAGTACTTC. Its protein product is CAIRPGPGNHEQYF.

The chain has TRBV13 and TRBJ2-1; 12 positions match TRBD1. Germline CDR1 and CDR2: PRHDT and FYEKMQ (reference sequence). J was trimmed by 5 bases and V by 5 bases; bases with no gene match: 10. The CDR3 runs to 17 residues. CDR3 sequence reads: CASSLRTGTGGHNEQFF. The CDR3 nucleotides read TGTGCCAGCAGCCTCCGCACCGGGACAGGGGGCCACAATGAGCAGTTCTTC.

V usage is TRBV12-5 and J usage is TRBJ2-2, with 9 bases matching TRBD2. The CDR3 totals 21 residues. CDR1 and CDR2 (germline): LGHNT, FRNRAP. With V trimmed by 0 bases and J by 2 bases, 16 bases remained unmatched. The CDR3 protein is CASGLVPLPLAGESNTGELFF. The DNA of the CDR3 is TGTGCTAGTGGTTTGGTACCCCTCCCACTAGCGGGTGAATCAAACACCGGGGAGCTGTTTTTT.

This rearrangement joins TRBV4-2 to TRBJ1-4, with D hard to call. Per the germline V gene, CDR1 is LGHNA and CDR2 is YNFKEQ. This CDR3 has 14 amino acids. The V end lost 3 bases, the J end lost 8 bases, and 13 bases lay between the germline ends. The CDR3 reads CASSQVRAREKLFF. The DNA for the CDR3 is TGTGCCAGCAGCCAGGTGCGGGCGAGGGAAAAACTGTTTTTT.

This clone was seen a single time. CDR3 loop: CASRMDRNVGGGYTF. The DNA of the CDR3 is TGTGCCAGTAGAATGGACAGGAACGTCGGTGGTGGCTACACCTTC. The gene calls are TRBV19 and TRBJ1-2; 7 nucleotides line up with TRBD1. After removal of 6 bases from V and 7 bases from J, the junction contained 14 bases not matched to a gene. Germline CDR1 LNHDA, CDR2 SQIVND (reference sequence). The CDR3 spans 15 residues.

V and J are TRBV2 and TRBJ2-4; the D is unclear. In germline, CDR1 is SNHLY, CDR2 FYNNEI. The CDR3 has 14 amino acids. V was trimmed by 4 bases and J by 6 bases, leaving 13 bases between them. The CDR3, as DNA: TGTGCCAGCAGTGCGCGAACGTCCCTAAACATTCAGTACTTC. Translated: CASSARTSLNIQYF. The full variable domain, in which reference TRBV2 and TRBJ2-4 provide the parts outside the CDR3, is EPEVTQTPSHQVTQMGQEVILRCVPISNHLYFYWYRQILGQKVEFLVSFYNNEISEKSEIFDDQFSVERPDGSNFTLKIRSTKLEDSAMYFCASSARTSLNIQYFGAGTRLSVL.

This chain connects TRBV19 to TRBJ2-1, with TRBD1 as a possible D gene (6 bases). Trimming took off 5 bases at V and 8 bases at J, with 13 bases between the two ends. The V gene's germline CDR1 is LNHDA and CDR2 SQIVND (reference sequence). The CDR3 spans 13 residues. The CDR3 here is CASSPETGYEQFF. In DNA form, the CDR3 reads TGTGCCAGTAGTCCTGAGACAGGTTATGAGCAGTTCTTC.

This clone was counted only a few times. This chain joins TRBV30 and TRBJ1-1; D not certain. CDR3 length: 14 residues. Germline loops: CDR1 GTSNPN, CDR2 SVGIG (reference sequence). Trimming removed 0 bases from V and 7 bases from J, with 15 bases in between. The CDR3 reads CAWSVPAKSREAFF. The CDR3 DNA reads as TGTGCCTGGAGTGTCCCCGCTAAAAGCCGTGAAGCTTTCTTT.

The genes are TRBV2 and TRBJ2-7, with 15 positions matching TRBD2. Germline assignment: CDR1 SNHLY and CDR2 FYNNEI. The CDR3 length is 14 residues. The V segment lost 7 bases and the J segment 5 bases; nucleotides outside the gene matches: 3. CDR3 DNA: TGTGCCAGCACCGGACTAGCGGGAGGGGACGAGCAGTACTTC. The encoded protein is CASTGLAGGDEQYF.

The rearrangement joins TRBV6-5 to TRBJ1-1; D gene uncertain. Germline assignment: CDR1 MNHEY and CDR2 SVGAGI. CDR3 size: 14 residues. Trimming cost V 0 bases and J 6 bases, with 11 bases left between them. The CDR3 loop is CASSYSARAPEAFF. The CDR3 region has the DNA TGTGCCAGCAGTTACTCGGCGAGGGCCCCTGAAGCTTTCTTT.

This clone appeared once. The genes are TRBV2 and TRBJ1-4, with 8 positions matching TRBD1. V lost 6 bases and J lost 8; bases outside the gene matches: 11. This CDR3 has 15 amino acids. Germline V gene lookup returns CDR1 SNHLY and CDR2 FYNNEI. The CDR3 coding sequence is TGTGCCAGCAGGGGGACAGGTCGTTTTACGGAAAAACTGTTTTTT. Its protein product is CASRGTGRFTEKLFF.

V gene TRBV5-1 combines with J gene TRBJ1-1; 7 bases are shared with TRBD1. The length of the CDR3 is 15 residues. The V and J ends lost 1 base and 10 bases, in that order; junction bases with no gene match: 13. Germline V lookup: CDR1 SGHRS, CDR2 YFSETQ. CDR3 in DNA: TGCGCCAGCAGCTTGAAACCTGGGACAGAGGCCCGAGCTTTCTTT. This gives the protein CASSLKPGTEARAFF.

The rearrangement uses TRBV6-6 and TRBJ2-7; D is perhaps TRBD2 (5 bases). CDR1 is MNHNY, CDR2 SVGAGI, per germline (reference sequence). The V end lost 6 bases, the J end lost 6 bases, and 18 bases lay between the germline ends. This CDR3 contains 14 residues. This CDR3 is CASSNHIVGGEQYF. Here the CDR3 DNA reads TGTGCCAGCAGCAATCACATCGTAGGAGGCGAGCAGTACTTC.

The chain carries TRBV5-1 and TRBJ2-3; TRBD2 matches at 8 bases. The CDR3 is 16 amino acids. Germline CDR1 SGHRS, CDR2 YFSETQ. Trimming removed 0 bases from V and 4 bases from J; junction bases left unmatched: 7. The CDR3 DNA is TGCGCCAGCAGCTTGGACGGCGGGGGGCAGGCAGATACGCAGTATTTT. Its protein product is CASSLDGGGQADTQYF.

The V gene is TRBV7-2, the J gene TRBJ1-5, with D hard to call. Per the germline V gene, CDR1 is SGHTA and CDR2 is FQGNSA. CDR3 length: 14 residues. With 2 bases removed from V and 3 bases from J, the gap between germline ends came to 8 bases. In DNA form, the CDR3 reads TGTGCCAGCAGCTTAACGGTCCCCAATCAGCCCCAGCATTTT. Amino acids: CASSLTVPNQPQHF. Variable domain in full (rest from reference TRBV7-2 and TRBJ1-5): GAGVSQSPSNKVTEKGKDVELRCDPISGHTALYWYRQSLGQGLEFLIYFQGNSAPDKSGLPSDRFSAERTGGSVSTLTIQRTQQEDSAVYLCASSLTVPNQPQHFGDGTRLSIL.